Listed below are T cell receptor beta chains from one sample, sequenced in a study of radiotherapy plus CTLA-4 blockade in lung cancer. Clones were sequenced by immunoSEQ multiplex PCR, and TCRdb holds only the in-frame ones, with some missing. Of roughly 80,000 clones listed, roughly 69% are singletons. The sample was peripheral blood, taken from a patient treated with radiotherapy plus ipilimumab. All receptors derive from a human donor with non-small cell lung cancer whose response to radiotherapy plus ipilimumab could not be evaluated. The CDR3 runs from the conserved cysteine through the conserved F or W. D genes are given only for firm matches. Clone size is not always given. Where it is, it says once, few, many or a class for expanded clones.

TRBJ2-7,TRBV6-5,NA,NA,CASSYSGGPYEQYF,TGTGCCAGCAGTTACTCGGGGGGGCCCTACGAGCAGTACTTC
TRBJ1-5,TRBV10-3,few,NA,CAMPDGLTNQPQHF,TGTGCCATGCCTGACGGACTTACGAATCAGCCCCAGCATTTT
TRBJ2-7,TRBV6-5,NA,NA,CASSYEAQYEQYF,TGTGCCAGCAGTTACGAGGCTCAGTACGAGCAGTACTTC
TRBJ2-5,TRBV5-6,NA,TRBD1,CASSLESDRGRRETQYF,TGTGCCAGCAGCTTGGAATCGGACAGGGGGCGAAGGGAGACCCAGTACTTC
TRBJ2-7,TRBV4-3,once,TRBD1,CASSQDYTGTGVSYEQYF,TGCGCCAGCAGCCAAGATTACACCGGGACAGGGGTATCCTACGAGCAGTACTTC
TRBJ1-2,TRBV18,NA,TRBD1,CASSPQGAMGYGYTF,TGTGCCAGCTCCCCGCAGGGGGCGATGGGCTATGGCTACACCTTC
TRBJ2-3,TRBV7-2,few,NA,CASSLVAGATDTQYF,TGTGCCAGCAGCTTAGTCGCAGGGGCCACAGATACGCAGTATTTT
TRBJ1-1,TRBV30,NA,NA,CAWSVYTDSTEAFF,TGTGCCTGGAGTGTCTACACAGATAGCACTGAAGCTTTCTTT
TRBJ2-6,TRBV2,NA,NA,CASSVGGSSGANVLTF,TGTGCCAGCAGCGTCGGTGGGAGCTCTGGGGCCAACGTCCTGACTTTC
TRBJ2-3,TRBV2,NA,TRBD2,CASRVLAGVSTDTQYF,TGTGCCAGCAGAGTTCTAGCGGGGGTGAGCACAGATACGCAGTATTTT
TRBJ1-4,TRBV19,few,NA,CASSPAVGEKLFF,TGTGCCAGTAGTCCTGCGGTGGGTGAAAAACTGTTTTTT
TRBJ2-2,TRBV9,NA,NA,CASGERSNTGELFF,TGTGCCAGCGGGGAGCGGTCGAACACCGGGGAGCTGTTTTTT
TRBJ2-7,TRBV4-1,NA,NA,CASSQDGGAYEQYF,TGCGCCAGCAGCCAAGACGGCGGGGCCTACGAGCAGTACTTC
TRBJ1-2,TRBV4-1,NA,NA,CASSQAAGAYGYTF,TGCGCCAGCAGCCAAGCCGCAGGGGCGTACGGCTACACCTTC
TRBJ1-4,TRBV4-3,NA,NA,CASSQDKVRGAGEKLFF,TGCGCCAGCAGCCAAGATAAGGTACGGGGTGCAGGCGAAAAACTGTTTTTT
TRBJ1-4,TRBV7-2,NA,TRBD1,CASSLVVGQGEKLFF,TGTGCCAGCAGCTTAGTAGTGGGACAGGGTGAAAAACTGTTTTTT
TRBJ1-1,TRBV5-1,NA,NA,CASSLSQHEAFF,TGCGCCAGCAGCTTGTCACAACATGAAGCTTTCTTT
TRBJ1-5,TRBV4-2,few,NA,CASSQERTATQGRSNQPQHF,TGTGCCAGCAGCCAAGAGCGAACAGCCACCCAGGGGCGTAGCAATCAGCCCCAGCATTTT
TRBJ1-1,TRBV5-1,NA,TRBD1,CASSLVGQGERAFF,TGCGCCAGCAGCTTGGTGGGACAGGGGGAGCGTGCTTTCTTT
TRBJ1-6,TRBV19,NA,TRBD1,CASSIGTGGGSPLHF,TGTGCCAGTAGTATAGGGACAGGGGGCGGATCACCCCTCCACTTT
TRBJ2-2,TRBV18,NA,TRBD2,CASSPPGAGENTGELFF,TGTGCCAGCTCACCACCAGGAGCGGGGGAGAACACCGGGGAGCTGTTTTTT
TRBJ1-2,TRBV6-5,NA,TRBD1,CASSYTGQGYGYTF,TGTGCCAGCAGTTACACCGGACAGGGGTATGGCTACACCTTC
TRBJ1-4,TRBV19,NA,NA,CASSPTTNEKLFF,TGTGCCAGTAGCCCAACAACTAATGAAAAACTGTTTTTT
TRBJ2-2,TRBV9,NA,TRBD2,CASSLKPEREGGELFF,TGTGCCAGCAGCCTTAAACCAGAGCGGGAGGGCGGGGAGCTGTTTTTT
TRBJ2-7,TRBV9,few,NA,CASSPRGALSYEQYF,TGTGCCAGCAGCCCCCGGGGAGCCCTATCCTACGAGCAGTACTTC
TRBJ2-7,TRBV18,many,NA,CASSPRQDYEQYF,TGTGCCAGCTCACCGCGACAGGACTACGAGCAGTACTTC
TRBJ1-2,TRBV11-1,NA,NA,CASSLVTGYGYTF,TGTGCCAGCAGCTTAGTAACAGGGTATGGCTACACCTTC
TRBJ1-6,TRBV27,once,NA,CASSLKTPGEGSPLHF,TGTGCCAGCAGTTTAAAAACCCCAGGGGAGGGTTCGCCCCTCCACTTT
TRBJ1-1,TRBV6-5,NA,NA,CASGTSNTEAFF,TGTGCCAGCGGGACATCGAACACTGAAGCTTTCTTT
TRBJ2-4,TRBV5-1,NA,NA,CASSLDGGENIQYF,TGCGCCAGCAGCTTGGACGGGGGAGAAAACATTCAGTACTTC
TRBJ1-2,TRBV19,NA,NA,CASSIAEGGYGYTF,TGTGCCAGTAGTATAGCTGAGGGCGGCTATGGCTACACCTTC
TRBJ2-1,TRBV7-3,NA,TRBD2,CASSSDGTSGGAYFF,TGTGCCAGCAGCTCAGATGGGACTAGCGGGGGGGCCTACTTCTTC
TRBJ1-4,TRBV27,once,NA,CASSFGLLPPGANEKLFF,TGTGCCAGCAGTTTTGGACTGCTCCCGCCCGGGGCTAATGAAAAACTGTTTTTT
TRBJ1-5,TRBV6-1,once,NA,CASSVGGARDQPQHF,TGTGCCAGCAGTGTTGGGGGGGCGCGGGATCAGCCCCAGCATTTT
TRBJ2-7,TRBV6-5,NA,TRBD1,CTSSPIRDSSYEQYF,TGTACCAGCAGTCCCATCCGGGACAGCTCCTACGAGCAGTACTTC
TRBJ1-2,TRBV7-9,NA,NA,CASSPGGYISYTF,TGTGCCAGCAGCCCCGGGGGGTACATTAGCTACACCTTC
TRBJ2-1,TRBV27,NA,TRBD1,CASRRTGSLGNEQFF,TGTGCCAGCAGGAGGACAGGGAGTTTAGGCAATGAGCAGTTCTTC
TRBJ2-3,TRBV10-1,NA,TRBD1,CASRRTGDTDTQYF,TGCGCCAGCAGGAGGACAGGCGACACAGATACGCAGTATTTT
TRBJ1-1,TRBV6-5,NA,NA,CASSAPGGAGTEAFF,TGTGCCAGCAGTGCCCCGGGGGGCGCAGGGACTGAAGCTTTCTTT
TRBJ2-1,TRBV6-5,NA,NA,CASSYGEVTNNEQFF,TGTGCCAGCAGTTACGGGGAGGTCACTAACAATGAGCAGTTCTTC
TRBJ1-6,TRBV5-4,many,NA,CASSPSGGSTNSPLHF,TGTGCCAGCAGCCCATCGGGTGGGTCTACTAATTCACCCCTCCACTTT